These 26 T cell receptor beta chains were all obtained from the same sample, sequenced in a study of blood T cell repertoires in COVID-19. The method was immunoSEQ multiplex PCR; TCRdb's version includes in-frame clones alone and lacks a portion of them. Of roughly 150,000 clones in the sample, roughly 87% are singletons; the top ten hold over 4.5%. Sequencing used peripheral blood. The receptors shown here come from a human donor in a cohort sampled during active COVID-19.

This clone was seen once. Other DNA sequences within the sample encode an identical CDR3. The chain recombines TRBV7-9 with TRBJ2-7; D unresolved. This CDR3 contains 11 residues. The germline gives CDR1 SEHNR, CDR2 FQNEAQ (reference sequence). Deletions cut 5 bases from V and 6 bases from J, with 8 bases between. The CDR3 protein is CASSLRGEQYF. CDR3 coding DNA: TGTGCCAGCAGCCTACGTGGCGAGCAGTACTTC.

The rearrangement links TRBV6-5 to TRBJ1-5; 9 bases align to TRBD1. The germline V gene encodes CDR1 MNHEY and CDR2 SVGAGI. CDR3 length equals 13 residues. V lost 7 bases to trimming and J lost 5 bases; unmatched junction nucleotides: 3. CDR3 in DNA: TGTGCCAGCAACAGGGGGCAAGATCAGCCCCAGCATTTT. This gives the protein CASNRGQDQPQHF.

The gene calls are TRBV21-1 and TRBJ2-1; the D call TRBD2 from the table was never checked on the DNA. TRBV21-1 is listed as a pseudogene. This CDR3 is built from 16 residues. CDR3 amino acids: CATQSTQRGVYNEQFF. CDR3 in DNA: TGTGCCACCCAGTCTACCCAGCGGGGGGTTTACAATGAGCAGTTCTTC.

The chain recombines TRBV9 with TRBJ2-2; 9 positions match TRBD1. The germline gives CDR1 SGDLS, CDR2 YYNGEE. The junction had 4 bases not matched to a gene; V was cut back by 4 bases and J by 6 bases. This CDR3 has 14 amino acids. The CDR3 loop is CASSPRTGAGELFF. DNA for the CDR3: TGTGCCAGCAGCCCTAGGACAGGGGCCGGGGAGCTGTTTTTT.

The chain recombines TRBV6-5 with TRBJ2-7; 8 bases map to TRBD2. With 9 bases clipped from V and 2 bases from J, the junction kept 6 bases outside the gene matches. This CDR3 contains 13 residues. Per germline, CDR1 MNHEY and CDR2 SVGAGI. The CDR3 region has the DNA TGTGCCAGTCGGGGGGGTGTCACCTACGAGCAGTACTTC. It codes for CASRGGVTYEQYF.

DNA of the CDR3: TGTGCCAGCAGGACTAACTACGAGCAGTACTTC. It yields the protein CASRTNYEQYF. The chain couples TRBV2 to TRBJ2-7; the D gene is possibly TRBD2 (5 bases). Germline values: CDR1 SNHLY, CDR2 FYNNEI. This CDR3 contains 11 residues. Trimming pared 6 bases from V and 3 bases from J, leaving 6 bases between.

The rearrangement links TRBV10-3 to TRBJ2-7, with 12 nucleotides matching TRBD1. Per germline, CDR1 ENHRY and CDR2 SYGVKD. The J segment lost 7 bases and the V segment lost 0 bases, leaving 7 bases of the junction unmatched. The CDR3 runs 16 residues. The CDR3 DNA sequence: TGTGCCATCAGTGAGTCTGTGGGACAGGGGGCGGATGAGCAGTACTTC. Amino acid sequence: CAISESVGQGADEQYF.

The CDR3 nucleotides are TGTGCCAGCAGCCTAGGACAAAATCAGCCCCAGCATTTT. As protein: CASSLGQNQPQHF. This rearrangement joins TRBV7-9 to TRBJ1-5; weak D call: TRBD1 (5 bases). This CDR3 has 13 residues. Germline V gene sequence: CDR1 SEHNR, CDR2 FQNEAQ (reference sequence). The V end was cut by 5 bases, the J end by 4 bases, with 9 bases between. Together with reference TRBV7-9 and TRBJ1-5, the CDR3 gives the full variable domain: DTGVSQNPRHKITKRGQNVTFRCDPISEHNRLYWYRQTLGQGPEFLTYFQNEAQLEKSRLLSDRFSAERPKGSFSTLEIQRTEQGDSAMYLCASSLGQNQPQHFGDGTRLSIL.

The rearrangement uses TRBV2 and TRBJ2-7; 7 bases align to TRBD2. CDR3 size: 15 residues. The germline V gene has CDR1 SNHLY and CDR2 FYNNEI. The V and J ends lost 6 bases and 4 bases, in that order; junction bases with no gene match: 12. The CDR3 sequence is CASRGKDLGGYEQYF. In DNA, the CDR3 is TGTGCCAGCAGGGGAAAGGACTTGGGGGGGTACGAGCAGTACTTC.

The V gene is TRBV13, the J gene TRBJ2-5, with D maybe TRBD1 (5 bases). The CDR3 contains 15 residues. CDR1 is PRHDT and CDR2 is FYEKMQ in the germline V gene (reference sequence). Trimming took 0 bases from V and 4 from J, leaving 12 bases between them. CDR3 in amino acids: CASSLGTRVGETQYF. The CDR3 region has the DNA TGTGCCAGCAGCTTAGGCACCAGGGTAGGAGAGACCCAGTACTTC.

The V and J genes are TRBV5-1 and TRBJ2-1; 10 bases fit TRBD2. Germline V lookup: CDR1 SGHRS, CDR2 YFSETQ. V was pared by 4 bases and J by 6 bases, with 4 bases of the junction left unmatched. The CDR3 loop spans 14 amino acids. The CDR3 sequence: CASSLTSGTNEQFF. The CDR3 DNA reads TGCGCCAGCAGCCTCACTAGCGGGACCAATGAGCAGTTCTTC.

The J gene is TRBJ2-7, the V gene TRBV6-5; 9 nucleotides match TRBD1. Germline CDR1 and CDR2: MNHEY and SVGAGI. CDR3 length: 13 residues. V trimming: 6 bases; J trimming: 1 base; junction bases outside the gene matches: 1. The CDR3 sequence: CASRDRGSYEQYF. Here the CDR3 DNA reads TGTGCCAGCAGGGACAGGGGATCCTACGAGCAGTACTTC.

The rearrangement uses TRBV29-1 and TRBJ2-7, with TRBD2 matching 8 bases. V lost 5 bases, J lost 0 bases, and 3 bases stayed unmatched. CDR1 is SQVTM, CDR2 ANQGSEA, per germline. The CDR3 spans 13 residues. The chain's CDR3 is CSVRRGVSYEQYF. CDR3 bases: TGCAGCGTTCGGCGGGGGGTCTCCTACGAGCAGTACTTC.

The chain carries TRBV7-2 and TRBJ2-7, with TRBD1 as a possible D gene (6 bases). Germline values: CDR1 SGHTA, CDR2 FQGNSA. Trimming left V 5 bases short and J 3 bases short, with 14 bases between. The CDR3 extends over 14 amino acids. CDR3 loop: CASSPAGTSYEQYF. The CDR3 coding sequence is TGTGCCAGCAGCCCAGCAGGGACAAGCTACGAGCAGTACTTC.

The chain combines TRBV5-1 with TRBJ2-5, with TRBD2 as a possible D gene (6 bases). The ends were cut back, 1 base at V and 2 bases at J, with 9 bases in the middle. The CDR3 is 14 amino acids. From germline, CDR1 is SGHRS and CDR2 YFSETQ. CDR3 residues: CASSLLRGQETQYF. The CDR3 coding sequence is TGCGCCAGCAGCTTGCTGCGGGGACAAGAGACCCAGTACTTC.

This rearrangement joins TRBV7-9 to TRBJ1-3; no clear D. CDR1 SEHNR and CDR2 FQNEAQ come from the germline V gene (reference sequence). This CDR3 contains 17 residues. Trimming removed 1 base at V and 0 bases at J, with 13 bases between. This CDR3 is CASSLVGSRVSGNTIYF. For the CDR3, the DNA is TGTGCCAGCAGCTTAGTTGGGTCGAGGGTCTCTGGAAACACCATATATTTT.

This clone has only one observation. The chain is built from TRBV6-2 or TRBV6-3 and TRBJ2-7; 8 nucleotides line up with TRBD2. CDR1 is MNHEY and CDR2 is SVGEGT in the germline V gene. This CDR3 has 16 residues. With V trimmed by 0 bases and J by 4 bases, 8 bases remained unmatched. The CDR3 DNA reads as TGTGCCAGCAGTTACTCTGTCCGGGAGGGCCCATACGAGCAGTACTTC. Amino acids: CASSYSVREGPYEQYF.

This clone was observed a handful of times. The rearrangement joins TRBV4-3 to TRBJ2-3; 8 nucleotides match TRBD2. The V gene end was trimmed by 3 bases and the J gene end by 5 bases; junction bases not matched to a gene: 19. CDR3 length: 19 amino acids. CDR1 is LGHNA and CDR2 is YSLEER in the germline V gene. CDR3 residues: CASSQAVGRGAGRLDTQYF. DNA for the CDR3: TGCGCCAGCAGCCAGGCTGTCGGGCGGGGGGCCGGTCGTCTAGATACGCAGTATTTT.

The chain recombines TRBV21-1 with TRBJ1-1; the table's D call TRBD1 went unverified against the DNA. TRBV21-1 has pseudogene status. CDR3 length equals 11 residues. The CDR3 reads CAKNRVIQAFF. The CDR3 bases are TGTGCCAAAAACAGGGTGATACAGGCTTTCTTT.

Worth noting for this clone: It is unclear where the CDR3 begins or ends on the DNA, so no DNA is shown, and the CDR3 is as TCRdb lists it. This chain joins TRBV5-1 and TRBJ1-6; the table names TRBD1, a call not compared with the DNA. Germline CDR1 and CDR2: SGHRS and YFSETQ. The CDR3 is 15 residues long, ends included. This CDR3 is CASSFGPGYNSPLHF.

CDR3 in DNA: TGTGCCAGCAGTTATCGGACAGGACCCTACAATGAGCAGTTCTTC. Residues: CASSYRTGPYNEQFF. The V call is TRBV6-6, the J call TRBJ2-1; 7 nucleotides agree with TRBD1. There are 15 residues in the CDR3. The J segment lost 2 bases and the V segment lost 3 bases, leaving 4 bases of the junction unmatched. Germline loops: CDR1 MNHNY, CDR2 SVGAGI (reference sequence).

The chain couples TRBV27 to TRBJ2-6; possible D gene TRBD1, 6 bases. V was trimmed by 5 bases and J by 5 bases, leaving 10 bases between them. CDR1 is MNHEY, CDR2 SMNVEV, per germline (reference sequence). The CDR3 is 14 residues long. The CDR3 sequence: CASSAGQWANVLTF. The CDR3, as DNA: TGTGCCAGCAGTGCTGGACAGTGGGCCAACGTCCTGACTTTC.

The J gene is TRBJ2-7, the V gene TRBV18; the match to TRBD1 covers 8 bases. Germline trimming cut 3 bases from V and 6 bases from J; bases unmatched to any gene: 4. Per the germline V gene, CDR1 is KGHSH and CDR2 is LQKENI. This CDR3 has 13 amino acids. The CDR3 sequence is CASSPLDRGEQYF. CDR3 in DNA: TGTGCCAGCTCACCCCTCGACAGGGGCGAGCAGTACTTC. Together with reference TRBV18 and TRBJ2-7, the CDR3 gives the full variable domain: NAGVMQNPRHLVRRRGQEARLRCSPMKGHSHVYWYRQLPEEGLKFMVYLQKENIIDESGMPKERFSAEFPKEGPSILRIQQVVRGDSAAYFCASSPLDRGEQYFGPGTRLTVT.

This sequence joins TRBV2 and TRBJ1-5; no reliable D call. Deletions cut 8 bases from V and 1 base from J, with 12 bases between. The CDR3 consists of 14 residues. Germline V gene data show CDR1 as SNHLY and CDR2 as FYNNEI. In DNA, the CDR3 is TGTGCCAGCCGACGAGACATCAGCAATCAGCCCCAGCATTTT. This encodes CASRRDISNQPQHF.

The V and J genes are TRBV15 and TRBJ2-7, with 12 positions matching TRBD2. This CDR3 has 17 amino acids. With 2 bases clipped from V and 2 bases from J, the junction kept 7 bases outside the gene matches. In germline, CDR1 is LNHNV, CDR2 YYDKDF (reference sequence). CDR3 bases: TGTGCCACCAGCAGAAACCCTTCTAGCGGGAGGGCCTACGAGCAGTACTTC. This encodes CATSRNPSSGRAYEQYF.

This chain joins TRBV11-3 and TRBJ2-7; D remains unclear. The V end lost 1 base, the J end lost 2 bases, and 9 bases lay between the germline ends. Germline CDR1 SGHNT, CDR2 YENEEA. This CDR3 has 14 amino acids. The CDR3 DNA reads TGTGCCAGCAGCTTAGGACGTAGCCCCTACGAGCAGTACTTC. This sequence encodes CASSLGRSPYEQYF.